The 14 T cell receptor beta chains listed next were all sequenced from one sample in a study of control samples from healthy donors and cancer patients. Sequencing used immunoSEQ multiplex PCR; TCRdb keeps in-frame clones, though not all of them. The sample gives about 67,000 clones, around 87% of which show up once; approximately 2.3% is in the top ten. The sequenced material came from PBMCs. All receptors derive from a woman between 50 and 59 years old with head and neck cancer.

CDR3 sequence: CVRSHRFPTDTQYF. The DNA for the CDR3 is TGTGTCAGAAGCCACAGGTTCCCCACAGATACGCAGTATTTT. The rearrangement links TRBV7-5 to TRBJ2-3; the D call in the table, TRBD1, was not verified against the DNA. TRBV7-5 is given as a pseudogene. The CDR3 spans 14 residues.

The rearrangement joins TRBV7-2 to TRBJ2-2; TRBD1 is a possible D gene (5 bases). CDR3 length: 15 residues. Looked up from germline, CDR1 is SGHTA and CDR2 is FQGNSA. Trimming removed 2 bases at V and 6 bases at J, with 13 bases between. CDR3 coding DNA: TGTGCCAGCAGCTTAAGGCCCCAGGGCGCCGGGGAGCTGTTTTTT. Its protein is CASSLRPQGAGELFF.

The V call is TRBV3-1 (or the pseudogene TRBV3-2), the J call TRBJ1-2, with 7 nucleotides matching TRBD1. Germline V gene data show CDR1 as LGHDT and CDR2 as YNNKEL (reference sequence). The CDR3 is made up of 14 amino acids. V lost 2 bases and J lost 4; bases outside the gene matches: 4. CDR3 in amino acids: CASSQYGQVYGYTF. The CDR3 DNA follows: TGTGCCAGCAGCCAATACGGACAGGTCTATGGCTACACCTTC.

The chain links TRBV5-6 to TRBJ2-5, with TRBD1 matching 9 bases. V was pared by 2 bases and J by 2 bases, with 4 bases of the junction left unmatched. The length of the CDR3 is 15 residues. Germline lookup yields CDR1 SGHDT and CDR2 YYEEEE. The CDR3 nucleotides are TGTGCCAGCAGCTTACCGGGACAGGGTCAAGAGACCCAGTACTTC. Protein: CASSLPGQGQETQYF.

The genes are TRBV5-1 and TRBJ2-1; 13 nucleotides agree with TRBD2. Germline-derived CDR1 and CDR2 are SGHRS and YFSETQ. V shed 2 bases, J shed 6 bases, and the junction held 2 bases outside the gene matches. CDR3 length: 15 amino acids. The CDR3 region is CASSLTSGRANEQFF. The CDR3 region has the DNA TGCGCCAGCAGCTTAACTAGCGGGAGGGCCAATGAGCAGTTCTTC.

The chain has TRBV3-1 (or the pseudogene TRBV3-2) and TRBJ1-2; TRBD1 matches at 7 bases. J gave up 8 bases and V 1 base, and 10 bases lay outside the gene matches. Per the germline V gene, CDR1 is LGHDT and CDR2 is YNNKEL (reference sequence). The CDR3 sequence is 15 residues long. The CDR3 DNA reads TGTGCCAGCAGCCAAGGGAGGGGGCAGGGTGAAGGCTACACCTTC. Its protein product is CASSQGRGQGEGYTF.

This rearrangement joins TRBV20-1 to TRBJ2-7, with D tentatively TRBD1 (6 bases). Trimming took off 3 bases at V and 5 bases at J, with 20 bases between the two ends. Germline lookup yields CDR1 DFQATT and CDR2 SNEGSKA (reference sequence). The CDR3 has 15 amino acids. The CDR3 DNA reads as TGCAGTGCTAGTCGTCCCTTAACCAGGGGCGACGAGCAGTACTTC. Protein: CSASRPLTRGDEQYF.

The chain is built from TRBV6-5 and TRBJ2-7, with TRBD1 as a possible D gene (6 bases). The germline CDR1 and CDR2 sequences are MNHEY and SVGAGI. Trimming took 6 bases from V and 12 from J, leaving 15 bases between them. There are 11 residues in the CDR3. CDR3 amino acids: CASRDSGAPYF. CDR3 nucleotides: TGTGCCAGCAGAGACTCAGGGGCGCCGTACTTC.

The V call is TRBV3-1 (or the pseudogene TRBV3-2), the J call TRBJ2-7, with D unresolved. This CDR3 comprises 12 residues. Trimming shortened V by 1 base and J by 4 bases, and 5 bases separated the two germline ends. CDR1 LGHDT and CDR2 YNNKEL come from the germline V gene (reference sequence). CDR3 sequence (DNA): TGTGCCAGCAGCCAAGGGGTTTACGAGCAGTACTTC. This encodes CASSQGVYEQYF.

This rearrangement joins TRBV10-3 to TRBJ2-3, with 8 nucleotides matching TRBD2. Trimming cost V 4 bases and J 2 bases; bases outside gene matches: 5. CDR1 and CDR2 from the germline V gene are ENHRY and SYGVKD. The CDR3 runs to 15 residues. CDR3 bases: TGTGCCATCAGTGGGACTAGCTCCGCCACAGATACGCAGTATTTT. It yields the protein CAISGTSSATDTQYF.

J is TRBJ2-7 and V is TRBV7-8; TRBD1 matches at 7 bases. V dropped 4 bases and J dropped 6; count of bases not matched to a gene: 3. CDR3 size: 12 residues. CDR1 is SGHVS and CDR2 is FQNEAQ in the germline V gene. For the CDR3, the DNA is TGTGCCAGCAGCTCGACAGGGCGCGAGCAGTACTTC. It yields the protein CASSSTGREQYF.

The chain joins TRBV3-1 (or the pseudogene TRBV3-2) to TRBJ1-2, with 8 bases identical to TRBD1. Unmatched junction bases numbered 7, after V lost 0 bases and J lost 4 bases. Germline CDR1 is LGHDT and CDR2 is YNNKEL (reference sequence). The CDR3 is made up of 16 amino acids. In DNA, the CDR3 is TGTGCCAGCAGCCAAGATGGGGGACAGGTGATCTATGGCTACACCTTC. It specifies CASSQDGGQVIYGYTF.

The chain combines TRBV27 with TRBJ1-6; 7 nucleotides line up with TRBD1. After removal of 6 bases from V and 7 bases from J, the junction contained 12 bases not matched to a gene. This CDR3 has 16 residues. CDR1 and CDR2 (germline): MNHEY, SMNVEV (reference sequence). The DNA of the CDR3 is TGTGCCAGCAGCGCCCGGGCGACAGGGAGCAATTCACCCCTCCACTTT. Residues: CASSARATGSNSPLHF.

V is TRBV5-4 and J is TRBJ1-3, with a weak D call TRBD1 (5 bases). This CDR3 comprises 15 residues. The germline V and J ends were trimmed by 1 base and 0 bases, with 8 bases remaining between them. The V gene's germline CDR1 is SGHNT and CDR2 YYREEE (reference sequence). The CDR3 reads CASSLQGTSGNTIYF. DNA of the CDR3: TGTGCCAGCAGCTTGCAGGGAACCTCTGGAAACACCATATATTTT.